These 20 T cell receptor beta chains came from one sample sequenced in a study of blood T cell repertoires in COVID-19. TCRdb's copy holds only in-frame clones and misses some; the assay was immunoSEQ multiplex PCR. This sample yields approximately 280,000 clones, of which around 85% are seen a single time; roughly 1.6% belongs to the top ten. Sequencing was done on a sample of peripheral blood. The receptors derive from a human donor with COVID-19, enrolled during active disease. The donor label of this sample is uncertain.

The gene calls are TRBV5-4 and TRBJ2-7; TRBD1 aligns across 9 bases. This CDR3 has 14 amino acids. V was pared by 4 bases and J by 2 bases, with 4 bases of the junction left unmatched. Germline V gene sequence: CDR1 SGHNT, CDR2 YYREEE (reference sequence). The CDR3 bases are TGTGCCAGCAGCCTGGACAGGGGCGCCTACGAGCAGTACTTC. This gives the protein CASSLDRGAYEQYF.

This sequence joins TRBV29-1 and TRBJ1-2; D unresolved. CDR3 size: 12 residues. Germline assignment: CDR1 SQVTM and CDR2 ANQGSEA. The ends were cut back, 5 bases at V and 9 bases at J, with 16 bases in the middle. The chain's CDR3 is CSVRTGEGSYTF. DNA of the CDR3: TGCAGCGTTAGGACCGGCGAGGGAAGCTACACCTTC. Using reference TRBV29-1 and TRBJ1-2 for the parts outside the CDR3, the full variable domain is SAVISQKPSRDICQRGTSLTIQCQVDSQVTMMFWYRQQPGQSLTLIATANQGSEATYESGFVIDKFPISRPNLTFSTLTVSNMSPEDSSIYLCSVRTGEGSYTFGSGTRLTVV.

This chain links TRBV11-2 with TRBJ2-1; TRBD2 matches 8 bases. There are 14 residues in the CDR3. Germline CDR1 reads SGHAT; CDR2 reads FQNNGV. J was trimmed by 10 bases and V by 2 bases; bases with no gene match: 7. The CDR3 DNA follows: TGTGCCAGCAGCTTAACGGGAGGGCCGCAGGAGCAGTTCTTC. The encoded protein is CASSLTGGPQEQFF.

The rearrangement uses TRBV28 and TRBJ2-3; 8 bases map to TRBD2. Trimming cost V 8 bases and J 3 bases; bases outside gene matches: 16. There are 17 residues in the CDR3. Looked up from germline, CDR1 is MDHEN and CDR2 is SYDVKM. The CDR3 bases are TGTGCCAGCCACACGCCGGCGGGACTAGTTAGAACAGATACGCAGTATTTT. This codes for CASHTPAGLVRTDTQYF.

The chain has TRBV6-2 or TRBV6-3 and TRBJ2-2; 8 nucleotides align to TRBD2. Germline values: CDR1 MNHEY, CDR2 SVGEGT. The CDR3 contains 17 residues. V lost 2 bases to trimming and J lost 0 bases; unmatched junction nucleotides: 5. This chain's CDR3 is CASSYTEGLANTGELFF. CDR3 DNA sequence: TGTGCCAGCAGTTACACCGAGGGACTAGCGAACACCGGGGAGCTGTTTTTT.

The CDR3 region is CSASIISGSYEQYF. CDR3 bases: TGCAGTGCTAGTATCATTAGCGGTTCCTACGAGCAGTACTTC. This sequence joins TRBV20-1 and TRBJ2-7; D possibly corresponds to TRBD2 (6 bases). Germline values: CDR1 DFQATT, CDR2 SNEGSKA (reference sequence). The CDR3 runs 14 residues. V was cut by 3 bases and J by 1 base, with 13 bases left in between.

The chain has TRBV5-6 and TRBJ1-2; D possibly corresponds to TRBD1 (6 bases). This CDR3 region has 15 residues. Between the trimmed V and J ends, which lost 2 bases and 4 bases, there was a span of 15 bases. Germline V gene data show CDR1 as SGHDT and CDR2 as YYEEEE. CDR3 loop: CASSLGSTGSYGYTF. For the CDR3, the DNA is TGTGCCAGCAGCTTAGGCTCCACAGGGTCCTATGGCTACACCTTC.

This chain links TRBV6-5 with TRBJ1-6, with 7 bases fitting TRBD1. This CDR3 comprises 16 residues. From germline, CDR1 is MNHEY and CDR2 SVGAGI. Trimming removed 2 bases from V and 7 bases from J; junction bases left unmatched: 8. CDR3 DNA sequence: TGTGCCAGCAGTTACGTGGCAGGGGGTTTAAATTCACCCCTCCACTTT. It codes for CASSYVAGGLNSPLHF.

This chain connects TRBV28 to TRBJ1-5; possibly TRBD1 for D (5 bases). V lost 7 bases and J 11 bases, leaving 24 bases between the germline ends. In germline, CDR1 is MDHEN, CDR2 SYDVKM. The CDR3 runs 15 residues. CDR3 sequence reads: CASTFTGGEGRTQHF. The CDR3 region has the DNA TGTGCCAGCACCTTCACGGGGGGAGAGGGCAGGACCCAGCATTTT. Full variable domain (rest looked up from reference TRBV28 and TRBJ1-5): DVKVTQSSRYLVKRTGEKVFLECVQDMDHENMFWYRQDPGLGLRLIYFSYDVKMKEKGDIPEGYSVSREKKERFSLILESASTNQTSMYLCASTFTGGEGRTQHFGDGTRLSIL.

The CDR3 DNA follows: TGCGCCAGCAGCCAAGATCGAGGCAGGGTCTCGGGCTACACCTTC. Its translation: CASSQDRGRVSGYTF. The rearrangement uses TRBV4-1 and TRBJ1-2; a possible D gene is TRBD1 (5 bases). V was clipped by 0 bases and J by 8 bases, with 16 bases between them. The CDR3 length is 15 residues. Looked up from germline, CDR1 is MGHRA and CDR2 is YSYEKL.

J is TRBJ2-2 and V is TRBV3-1 (or the pseudogene TRBV3-2); 7 bases align to TRBD2. The CDR3 extends over 17 amino acids. V gave up 4 bases and J gave up 3 bases; unmatched junction bases: 11. CDR1 and CDR2 (germline): LGHDT, YNNKEL (reference sequence). The chain's CDR3 is CASSPVGSGGDTGELFF. DNA for the CDR3: TGTGCCAGCAGCCCAGTAGGGTCGGGGGGAGACACCGGGGAGCTGTTTTTT.

This clone was picked up one time. The rearrangement links TRBV29-1 to TRBJ2-5, with TRBD2 matching 8 bases. Germline V gene data show CDR1 as SQVTM and CDR2 as ANQGSEA. V shed 3 bases and J 4 bases; nucleotides not matched to a gene: 1. The length of the CDR3 is 12 residues. The chain's CDR3 is CSVDGLAETQYF. CDR3 DNA: TGCAGCGTTGACGGACTAGCAGAGACCCAGTACTTC.

The chain uses TRBV5-1 and TRBJ2-2; the match to TRBD1 covers 7 bases. V trimming: 0 bases; J trimming: 4 bases; junction bases outside the gene matches: 9. The CDR3 spans 17 residues. Germline V gene lookup returns CDR1 SGHRS and CDR2 YFSETQ. The CDR3 loop is CASSLDPTGFGTGELFF. CDR3 sequence (DNA): TGCGCCAGCAGCTTGGACCCGACAGGGTTCGGCACCGGGGAGCTGTTTTTT.

The chain couples TRBV5-1 to TRBJ2-7; 8 nucleotides match TRBD1. The CDR3 sequence is 16 residues long. CDR1 and CDR2 from the germline V gene are SGHRS and YFSETQ. Trimming took 7 bases from V and 3 from J; bases not matched to a gene: 15. DNA of the CDR3: TGCGCCAGCGGAGAGACAGGGGATCCTCTGAACTACGAGCAGTACTTC. It is translated as CASGETGDPLNYEQYF.

This clone has a handful of counts. The DNA for the CDR3 is TGTGCCAGCAGCTTAGGTTTAGGGGACACTGAAGCTTTCTTT. Its translation: CASSLGLGDTEAFF. The chain links TRBV7-9 to TRBJ1-1, with a possible D match to TRBD1 (5 bases). The CDR3 is 14 residues long. The germline V and J ends were trimmed by 1 base and 3 bases, with 9 bases remaining between them. Germline values: CDR1 SEHNR, CDR2 FQNEAQ (reference sequence).

This clone was found a few times. V gene TRBV7-8 combines with J gene TRBJ1-5; D may be TRBD1 (5 bases). V shed 0 bases and J shed 4 bases, with 10 bases lying between them. The CDR3 runs 15 residues. Germline CDR1 and CDR2: SGHVS and FQNEAQ. The CDR3 is CASSLAGEVNQPQHF. CDR3 nucleotides: TGTGCCAGCAGCTTAGCGGGGGAGGTTAATCAGCCCCAGCATTTT.

This chain uses TRBV5-1 with TRBJ2-7, with a possible D match to TRBD1 (6 bases). Per the germline V gene, CDR1 is SGHRS and CDR2 is YFSETQ. V was pared by 5 bases and J by 2 bases, with 17 bases between. The CDR3 has 15 amino acids. For the CDR3, the DNA is TGCGCCAGCAGACAAGTGACAGGCAACACCTACGAGCAGTACTTC. Its protein product is CASRQVTGNTYEQYF. Full variable domain (missing parts from reference TRBV5-1 and TRBJ2-7): KAGVTQTPRYLIKTRGQQVTLSCSPISGHRSVSWYQQTPGQGLQFLFEYFSETQRNKGNFPGRFSGRQFSNSRSEMNVSTLELGDSALYLCASRQVTGNTYEQYFGPGTRLTVT.

The CDR3 region has the DNA TGTGCCAGCAGCTTAACTAGCGGGAGAGCAACCGGGGAGCTGTTTTTT. Amino acid sequence: CASSLTSGRATGELFF. The chain employs TRBV7-2 and TRBJ2-2, with 11 nucleotides matching TRBD2. Trimming at V came to 2 bases and at J to 5 bases, leaving 4 bases not matched to a gene. This CDR3 region has 16 residues. Germline CDR1 and CDR2: SGHTA and FQGNSA.

CDR3 in amino acids: CASSQTRYNEQFF. CDR3 in DNA: TGTGCCAGCAGTCAGACTCGCTACAATGAGCAGTTCTTC. V usage is TRBV7-3 and J usage is TRBJ2-1; D gene unclear. V was shortened by 6 bases and J by 3 bases, with 9 bases between the two germline ends. Germline V gene lookup returns CDR1 SGHTA and CDR2 FQGTGA. The CDR3 is 13 amino acids.

The chain uses TRBV27 and TRBJ1-4, with 7 bases aligning to TRBD1. Germline V gives CDR1 MNHEY, CDR2 SMNVEV (reference sequence). The CDR3 has 14 amino acids. The J segment lost 6 bases and the V segment lost 5 bases, leaving 6 bases of the junction unmatched. The CDR3 region has the DNA TGTGCCAGCAGTAAAGACAGGGCCCATGAAAAACTGTTTTTT. Protein product: CASSKDRAHEKLFF.